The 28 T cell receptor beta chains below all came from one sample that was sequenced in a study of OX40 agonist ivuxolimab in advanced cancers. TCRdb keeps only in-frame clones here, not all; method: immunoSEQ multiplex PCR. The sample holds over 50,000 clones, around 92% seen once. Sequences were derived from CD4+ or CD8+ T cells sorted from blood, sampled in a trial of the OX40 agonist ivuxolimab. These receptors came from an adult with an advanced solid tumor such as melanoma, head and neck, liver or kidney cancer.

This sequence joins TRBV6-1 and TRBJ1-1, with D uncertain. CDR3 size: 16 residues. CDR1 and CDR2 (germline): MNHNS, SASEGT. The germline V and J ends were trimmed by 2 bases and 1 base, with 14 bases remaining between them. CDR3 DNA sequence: TGTGCCAGCAGTGAAAGTCCTGCACTCTGGAACACTGAAGCTTTCTTT. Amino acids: CASSESPALWNTEAFF.

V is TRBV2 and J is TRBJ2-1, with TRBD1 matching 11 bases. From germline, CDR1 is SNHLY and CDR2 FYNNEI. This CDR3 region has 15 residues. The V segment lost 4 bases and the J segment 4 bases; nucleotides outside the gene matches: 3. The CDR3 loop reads CASSGGQGAYNEQFF. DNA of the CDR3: TGTGCCAGCAGTGGTGGACAGGGGGCTTACAATGAGCAGTTCTTC.

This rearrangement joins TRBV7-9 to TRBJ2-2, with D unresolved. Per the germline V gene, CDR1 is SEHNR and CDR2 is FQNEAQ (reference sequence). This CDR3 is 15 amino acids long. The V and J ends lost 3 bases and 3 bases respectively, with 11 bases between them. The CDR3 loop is CASSFEAAYTGELFF. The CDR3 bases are TGTGCCAGCAGCTTTGAGGCAGCTTACACCGGGGAGCTGTTTTTT.

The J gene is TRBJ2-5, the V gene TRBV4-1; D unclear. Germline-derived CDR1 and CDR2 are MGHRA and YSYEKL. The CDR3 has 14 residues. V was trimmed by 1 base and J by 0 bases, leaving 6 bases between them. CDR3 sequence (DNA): TGCGCCAGCAGCCAAGTAGGGTACCAAGAGACCCAGTACTTC. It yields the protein CASSQVGYQETQYF.

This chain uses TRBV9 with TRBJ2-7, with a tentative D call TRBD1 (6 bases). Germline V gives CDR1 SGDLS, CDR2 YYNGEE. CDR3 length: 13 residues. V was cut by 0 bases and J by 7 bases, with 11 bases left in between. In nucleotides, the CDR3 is TGTGCCAGCAGCGTAGCGACAGGCAGGGAGCAGTACTTC. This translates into CASSVATGREQYF.

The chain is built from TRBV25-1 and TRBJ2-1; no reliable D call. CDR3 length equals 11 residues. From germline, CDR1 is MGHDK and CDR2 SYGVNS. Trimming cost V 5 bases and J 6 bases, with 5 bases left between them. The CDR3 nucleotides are TGTGCCAGCAGTTTAGGCAATGAGCAGTTCTTC. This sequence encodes CASSLGNEQFF.

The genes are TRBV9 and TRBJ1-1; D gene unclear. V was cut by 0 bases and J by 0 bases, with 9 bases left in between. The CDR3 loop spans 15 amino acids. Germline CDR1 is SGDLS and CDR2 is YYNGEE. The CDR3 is CASSVADRLNTEAFF. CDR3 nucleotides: TGTGCCAGCAGCGTAGCTGACCGATTGAACACTGAAGCTTTCTTT.

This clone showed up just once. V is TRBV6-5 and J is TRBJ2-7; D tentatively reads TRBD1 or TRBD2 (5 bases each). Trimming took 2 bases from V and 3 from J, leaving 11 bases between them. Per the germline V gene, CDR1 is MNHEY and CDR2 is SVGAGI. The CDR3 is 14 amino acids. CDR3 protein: CASSYGAGVYEQYF. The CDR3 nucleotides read TGTGCCAGCAGTTACGGGGCGGGTGTCTACGAGCAGTACTTC.

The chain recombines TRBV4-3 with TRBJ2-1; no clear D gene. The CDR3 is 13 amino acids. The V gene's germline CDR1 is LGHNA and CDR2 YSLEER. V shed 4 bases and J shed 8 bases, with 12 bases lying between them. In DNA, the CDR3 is TGCGCCAGCAGCCCAGGTTGGAGAGATGAGCAGTTCTTC. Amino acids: CASSPGWRDEQFF.

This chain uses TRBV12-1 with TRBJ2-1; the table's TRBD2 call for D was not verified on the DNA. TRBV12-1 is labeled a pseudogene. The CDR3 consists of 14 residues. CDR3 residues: CASSFERKYNEQFF. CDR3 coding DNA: TGTGCCAGCAGCTTTGAGCGGAAGTACAATGAGCAGTTCTTC.

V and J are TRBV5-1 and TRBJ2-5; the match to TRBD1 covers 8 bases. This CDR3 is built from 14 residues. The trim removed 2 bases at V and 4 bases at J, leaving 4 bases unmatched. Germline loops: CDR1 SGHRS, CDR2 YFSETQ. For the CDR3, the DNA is TGCGCCAGCAGCTTCGGACAGGGAAGAGAGACCCAGTACTTC. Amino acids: CASSFGQGRETQYF.

The CDR3 protein is CSVAGAGTGVNTGELFF. CDR3 DNA sequence: TGCAGCGTCGCCGGGGCGGGGACAGGGGTCAACACCGGGGAGCTGTTTTTT. V gene TRBV29-1 combines with J gene TRBJ2-2, with 10 positions matching TRBD1. Germline CDR1 and CDR2: SQVTM and ANQGSEA. The V gene end was trimmed by 6 bases and the J gene end by 2 bases; junction bases not matched to a gene: 12. This CDR3 is 17 amino acids long.

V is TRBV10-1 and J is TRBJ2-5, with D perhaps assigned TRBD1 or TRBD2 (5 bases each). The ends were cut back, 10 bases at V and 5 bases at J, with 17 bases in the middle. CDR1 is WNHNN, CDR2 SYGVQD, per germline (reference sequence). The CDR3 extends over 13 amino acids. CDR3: CATPGPRRETQYF. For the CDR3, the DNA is TGCGCCACGCCGGGGCCCCGGCGGGAGACCCAGTACTTC.

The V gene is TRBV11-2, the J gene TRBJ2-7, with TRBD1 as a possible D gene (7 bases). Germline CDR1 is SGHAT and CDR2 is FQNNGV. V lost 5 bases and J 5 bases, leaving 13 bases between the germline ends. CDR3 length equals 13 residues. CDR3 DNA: TGTGCCAGCAGCCAACAGGGGAGGCACGAGCAGTACTTC. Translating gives CASSQQGRHEQYF.

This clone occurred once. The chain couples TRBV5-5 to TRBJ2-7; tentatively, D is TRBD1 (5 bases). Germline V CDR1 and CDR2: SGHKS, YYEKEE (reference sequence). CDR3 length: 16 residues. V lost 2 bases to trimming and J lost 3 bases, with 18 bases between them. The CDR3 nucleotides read TGTGCCAGCAGCTTTAACTTTGGACAAGCCTACTACGAGCAGTACTTC. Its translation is CASSFNFGQAYYEQYF.

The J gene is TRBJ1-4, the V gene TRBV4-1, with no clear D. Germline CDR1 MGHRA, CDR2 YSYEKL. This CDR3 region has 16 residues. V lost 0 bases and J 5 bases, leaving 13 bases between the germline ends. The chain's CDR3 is CASSQDPVVKNEKLFF. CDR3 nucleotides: TGCGCCAGCAGCCAAGATCCGGTGGTGAAGAATGAAAAACTGTTTTTT.

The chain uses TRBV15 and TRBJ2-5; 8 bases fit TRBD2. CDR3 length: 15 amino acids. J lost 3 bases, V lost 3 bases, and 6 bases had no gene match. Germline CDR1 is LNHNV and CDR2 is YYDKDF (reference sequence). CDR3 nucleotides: TGTGCCACCAGCAGTGTGATACTAGCGGAAGAGACCCAGTACTTC. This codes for CATSSVILAEETQYF.

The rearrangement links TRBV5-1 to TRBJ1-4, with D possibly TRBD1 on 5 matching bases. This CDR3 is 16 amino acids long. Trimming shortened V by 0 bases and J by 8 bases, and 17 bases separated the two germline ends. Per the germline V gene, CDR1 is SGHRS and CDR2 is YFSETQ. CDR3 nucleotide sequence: TGCGCCAGCAGCTTGGCCTACGGAGGGGAAGGGGAAAAACTGTTTTTT. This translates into CASSLAYGGEGEKLFF.

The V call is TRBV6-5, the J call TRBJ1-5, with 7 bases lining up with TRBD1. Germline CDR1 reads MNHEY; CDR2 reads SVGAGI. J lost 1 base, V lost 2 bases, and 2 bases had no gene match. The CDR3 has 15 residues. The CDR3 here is CASSYQGGSNQPQHF. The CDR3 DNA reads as TGTGCCAGCAGTTACCAGGGGGGGAGCAATCAGCCCCAGCATTTT.

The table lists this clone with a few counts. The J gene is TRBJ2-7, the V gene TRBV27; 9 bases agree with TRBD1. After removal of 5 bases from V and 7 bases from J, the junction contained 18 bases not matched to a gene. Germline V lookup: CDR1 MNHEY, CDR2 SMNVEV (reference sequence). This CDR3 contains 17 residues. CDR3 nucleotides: TGTGCCAGCAGTACTCGGACAGGGGCGGTCGGTATTTGGGAGCAGTACTTC. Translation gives CASSTRTGAVGIWEQYF.

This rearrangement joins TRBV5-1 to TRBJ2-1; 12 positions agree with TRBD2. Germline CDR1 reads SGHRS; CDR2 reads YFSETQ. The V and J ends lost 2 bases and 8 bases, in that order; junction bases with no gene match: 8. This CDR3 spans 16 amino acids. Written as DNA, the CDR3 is TGCGCCAGCAGCTTCTCCGCGACTAGCGGGGGTTATGAGCAGTTCTTC. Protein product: CASSFSATSGGYEQFF.

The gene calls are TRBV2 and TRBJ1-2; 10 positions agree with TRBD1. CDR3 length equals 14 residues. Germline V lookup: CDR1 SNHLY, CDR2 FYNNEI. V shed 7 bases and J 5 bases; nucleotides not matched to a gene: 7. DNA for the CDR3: TGTGCCAGCACCGACGACAGGGGGCGATATGGCTACACCTTC. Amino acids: CASTDDRGRYGYTF.

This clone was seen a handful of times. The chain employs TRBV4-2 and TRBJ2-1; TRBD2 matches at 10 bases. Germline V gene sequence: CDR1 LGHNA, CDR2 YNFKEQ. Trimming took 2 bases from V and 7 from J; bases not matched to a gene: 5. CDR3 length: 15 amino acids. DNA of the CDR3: TGTGCCAGCAGCCAACTAGCGGGGGATTCAAATGAGCAGTTCTTC. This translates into CASSQLAGDSNEQFF.

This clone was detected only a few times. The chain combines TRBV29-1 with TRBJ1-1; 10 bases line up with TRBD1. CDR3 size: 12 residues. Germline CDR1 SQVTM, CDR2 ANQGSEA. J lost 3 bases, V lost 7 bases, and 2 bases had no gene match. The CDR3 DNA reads TGCAGCGCGGGACAGGGGTACACTGAAGCTTTCTTT. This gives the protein CSAGQGYTEAFF.

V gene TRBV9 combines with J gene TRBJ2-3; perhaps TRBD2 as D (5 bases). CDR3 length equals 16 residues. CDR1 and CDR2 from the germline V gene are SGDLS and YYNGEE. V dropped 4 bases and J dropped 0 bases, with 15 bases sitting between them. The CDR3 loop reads CASSPVGGSSTDTQYF. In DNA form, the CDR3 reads TGTGCCAGCAGCCCCGTCGGCGGGTCTAGCACAGATACGCAGTATTTT.

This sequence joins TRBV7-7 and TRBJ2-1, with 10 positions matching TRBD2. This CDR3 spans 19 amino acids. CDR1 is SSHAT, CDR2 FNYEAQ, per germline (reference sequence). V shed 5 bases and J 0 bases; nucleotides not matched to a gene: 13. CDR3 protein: CASSQNLAGAISSYNEQFF. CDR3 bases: TGTGCCAGCAGCCAAAACCTAGCGGGGGCCATCAGCTCCTACAATGAGCAGTTCTTC.

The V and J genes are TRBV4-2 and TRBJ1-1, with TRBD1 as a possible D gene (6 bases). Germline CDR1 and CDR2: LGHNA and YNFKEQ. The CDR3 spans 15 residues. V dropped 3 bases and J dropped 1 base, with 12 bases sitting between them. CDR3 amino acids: CASSQQGGGNTEAFF. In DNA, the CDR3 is TGTGCCAGCAGCCAGCAGGGAGGGGGGAACACTGAAGCTTTCTTT.

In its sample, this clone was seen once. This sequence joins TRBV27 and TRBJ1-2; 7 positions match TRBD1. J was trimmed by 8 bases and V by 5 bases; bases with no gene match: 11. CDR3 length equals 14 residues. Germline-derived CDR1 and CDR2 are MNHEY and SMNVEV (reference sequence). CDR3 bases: TGTGCCAGCAGTGACAGGGAAGAGATGGGCGGCTACACCTTC. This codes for CASSDREEMGGYTF.